This is a list of T cell receptor beta chains from one sample in a study of T-cell reconstitution after alpha-beta-depleted transplantation in children. One entry per CDR3 protein, called by TCRdb with MiXCR from the PCR reads. The sample shows 600,000 to 700,000 distinct CDR3 sequences, less than 15% of them seen only once. Sequencing was performed on PBMCs, taken before TCRalphabeta/CD19-depleted stem cell transplant. These receptors were taken from a girl aged 2-9 years with congenital amegakaryocytic thrombocytopenia, due to receive a stem cell transplant. CDR3s include the opening cysteine and the closing phenylalanine or tryptophan. Each record gives: CDR3 DNA, CDR3 protein, D gene, CDR3 length, J gene, V gene, clone size. A D gene is named only where the DNA matches it firmly. For some rows the clone size is stated as once, few or many, or as a class when expanded; others skip it.

DNA: TGCAGCGTTGCCCTTGGACAAGGGGAGCTGTTTTTT
CDR3: CSVALGQGELFF
D: -
length: 12
J: TRBJ2-2
V: TRBV29-1
size: many

DNA: TGTGCCAGCAATAAGCGGGACCTTAACAATGAGCAGTTCTTC
CDR3: CASNKRDLNNEQFF
D: TRBD2
length: 14
J: TRBJ2-1
V: TRBV6-1
size: -

DNA: TGTGCCAGCAGCACCGGGACTGGCTACAATGAGCAGTTCTTC
CDR3: CASSTGTGYNEQFF
D: -
length: 14
J: TRBJ2-1
V: TRBV11-2
size: few

DNA: TGTGCCTGGAGTGTACTTGTCGGTCCCGGGACTAGCGGGAGTGAGACCCAGTACTTC
CDR3: CAWSVLVGPGTSGSETQYF
D: TRBD2
length: 19
J: TRBJ2-5
V: TRBV30
size: few

DNA: TGCCCGCAGCAGGGGAGACCACGGCAAGAGACCCAGTACTTC
CDR3: CPQQGRPRQETQYF
D: -
length: 14
J: TRBJ2-5
V: TRBV5-1
size: -

DNA: TGTGCCAGCAGAGGACTGAGCACAGATACGCAGTATTTT
CDR3: CASRGLSTDTQYF
D: -
length: 13
J: TRBJ2-3
V: TRBV12-3/TRBV12-4
size: many

DNA: TGCGCCAGCAGCCAAGCAGGTTCCCGGACTAGGATTGGGTATTTT
CDR3: CASSQAGSRTRIGYF
D: TRBD2
length: 15
J: TRBJ2-3
V: TRBV4-1
size: -

DNA: TGCAGCGTTGGGCTAGCGGGACTTCGGTACGAGCAGTACTTC
CDR3: CSVGLAGLRYEQYF
D: TRBD2
length: 14
J: TRBJ2-7
V: TRBV29-1
size: -

DNA: TGTGCCAGCAGCGCCGGGACTAGCGGGATTCGCTCATCCCACGAGCAGTACTTC
CDR3: CASSAGTSGIRSSHEQYF
D: TRBD2
length: 18
J: TRBJ2-7
V: TRBV9
size: -

DNA: TGTGCCAGCAGTTTAGAGACCCCGAAGAATACGCAGTATTTT
CDR3: CASSLETPKNTQYF
D: -
length: 14
J: TRBJ2-3
V: TRBV12-3/TRBV12-4
size: many

DNA: TGTGCCAGCATCCGGACGGGGAACACAGATACGCAGTATTTT
CDR3: CASIRTGNTDTQYF
D: -
length: 14
J: TRBJ2-3
V: TRBV7-9
size: many

DNA: TGTGCCAGCAGTTTTAGACAGGGCCCCTACGAGCAGTACTTC
CDR3: CASSFRQGPYEQYF
D: TRBD1
length: 14
J: TRBJ2-7
V: TRBV28
size: -

DNA: TGCAGTGCTAGTGGGGACAGAATGAACACTGAAGCTTTCTTT
CDR3: CSASGDRMNTEAFF
D: TRBD1
length: 14
J: TRBJ1-1
V: TRBV20-1
size: many

DNA: TGTGCCAGTAATTCTCTCCCCTCGAACACCGGGGAGCTGTTTTTT
CDR3: CASNSLPSNTGELFF
D: -
length: 15
J: TRBJ2-2
V: TRBV19
size: -

DNA: TGTGCCAGCGCGGGAACAACGTACGAGCAGTACTTC
CDR3: CASAGTTYEQYF
D: -
length: 12
J: TRBJ2-7
V: TRBV28
size: few

DNA: TGTGCCAGCAGCTTAGACCGGGCTACAGATACGCAGTATTTT
CDR3: CASSLDRATDTQYF
D: -
length: 14
J: TRBJ2-3
V: TRBV7-8
size: many

DNA: TGTGCCAGCAGTCTACAGGGATACCCTGAAGCTTTCTTT
CDR3: CASSLQGYPEAFF
D: -
length: 13
J: TRBJ1-1
V: TRBV28
size: many

DNA: TGTGCCAGCAGCTCGTTGGTAGATACGCAGTATTTT
CDR3: CASSSLVDTQYF
D: -
length: 12
J: TRBJ2-3
V: TRBV11-2
size: many

DNA: TGCAGTGCTAGAGGGGGAGTCTTC
CDR3: CSARGGVF
D: -
length: 8
J: TRBJ2-4
V: TRBV20-1
size: many